This T cell receptor (beta chain) appears in the sequencing data of a study of OX40 agonist ivuxolimab in advanced cancers. The protocol was immunoSEQ multiplex PCR, while the TCRdb copy is restricted to in-frame clones and leaves out a portion. The table has more than 45,000 clones, roughly 77% seen once. Germline lookup yields CDR1 SGHDN and CDR2 FVKESK. The CDR3 is 12 residues long. V lost 1 base and J lost 4, with 3 bases in between. The specimen comprised CD4+ or CD8+ T cells sorted from blood, sampled in a trial of the OX40 agonist ivuxolimab. The rearrangement uses TRBV14 and TRBJ2-3, with D hard to call. The source is an adult with an advanced solid tumor such as melanoma, head and neck, liver or kidney cancer. CDR3 in DNA: TGTGCCAGCAGCCAAGTCCCAGATACGCAGTATTTT. Translating gives CASSQVPDTQYF. The full variable domain, with the rest looked up from reference TRBV14 and TRBJ2-3, is EAGVTQFPSHSVIEKGQTVTLRCDPISGHDNLYWYRRVMGKEIKFLLHFVKESKQDESGMPNNRFLAERTGGTYSTLKVQPAELEDSGVYFCASSQVPDTQYFGPGTRLTVL.